This T cell receptor (beta chain) is drawn from a study of T cells in localized non-small cell lung cancer. Of note for this clone: Its target is unknown.

Sequencing was performed with immunoSEQ multiplex PCR; in TCRdb, only in-frame clones are kept and a portion is missing. The sample yields roughly 30,000 clones, roughly nine tenths seen once. Study-wide findings and caveats: For the top 100 tumor clones, a median roughly 55 also appeared in adjacent lung. Longer overall survival was associated with a higher density of T cells in the blood.

V was pared by 2 bases and J by 8 bases, with 10 bases between. The length of the CDR3 is 13 residues. CDR1 and CDR2 from the germline V gene are SGHTA and FQGTGA. The source of this sequence is a female donor of 60 years or more with stage I lung adenocarcinoma. This chain uses TRBV7-3 with TRBJ2-1; no clear D. The starting material was peripheral blood, obtained before any cancer treatment. CDR3 bases: TGTGCCAGCAGCTTACCCCTCCAGGATGAGCAGTTCTTC. Translated: CASSLPLQDEQFF. Combining the CDR3 with reference TRBV7-3 and TRBJ2-1 gives the whole variable domain GAGVSQTPSNKVTEKGKYVELRCDPISGHTALYWYRQSLGQGPEFLIYFQGTGAADDSGLPNDRFFAVRPEGSVSTLKIQRTERGDSAVYLCASSLPLQDEQFFGPGTRLTVL.